The 29 T cell receptor beta chains below come from one sample, sequenced in a study of cytomegalovirus exposure and HLA in healthy donors. Primers for the PCR totalled 60 Vbeta and 13 Jbeta. The assay was immunoSEQ multiplex PCR, and TCRdb's table has in-frame clones only and misses some. The profile shows 130,000 or so clones, about 77% of them singletons. What was sequenced was PBMCs. These receptors were collected from a female donor in good health and CMV-seronegative.

The V and J genes are TRBV5-1 and TRBJ1-2, with TRBD1 matching over 7 bases. The germline gives CDR1 SGHRS, CDR2 YFSETQ. Trimming cost V 0 bases and J 4 bases; bases outside gene matches: 3. This CDR3 has 14 amino acids. CDR3 bases: TGCGCCAGCAGCTTGGAGTACAGGGGCTATGGCTACACCTTC. This sequence encodes CASSLEYRGYGYTF.

This clone was observed once. The gene calls are TRBV11-3 and TRBJ2-7; possibly TRBD1 for D (5 bases). Germline V lookup: CDR1 SGHNT, CDR2 YENEEA. Trimming removed 8 bases at V and 3 bases at J, with 14 bases between. This CDR3 is 13 amino acids long. CDR3 in amino acids: CASQGRDNYEQYF. CDR3 nucleotide sequence: TGTGCCAGCCAAGGCAGGGATAACTACGAGCAGTACTTC. Combining the CDR3 with reference TRBV11-3 and TRBJ2-7 gives the whole variable domain EAGVVQSPRYKIIEKKQPVAFWCNPISGHNTLYWYLQNLGQGPELLIRYENEEAVDDSQLPKDRFSAERLKGVDSTLKIQPAELGDSAVYLCASQGRDNYEQYFGPGTRLTVT.

V and J are TRBV5-1 and TRBJ2-7, with 9 bases aligning to TRBD2. J lost 2 bases, V lost 0 bases, and 6 bases had no gene match. There are 16 residues in the CDR3. Looked up from germline, CDR1 is SGHRS and CDR2 is YFSETQ. The CDR3 region is CASSLEGGRDAYEQYF. The CDR3 DNA is TGCGCCAGCAGCTTGGAAGGCGGGAGGGACGCCTACGAGCAGTACTTC.

In this sample, this clone turned up a few times. The chain recombines TRBV27 with TRBJ1-4, with D possibly matching TRBD1 (5 bases). The germline CDR1 and CDR2 sequences are MNHEY and SMNVEV (reference sequence). The V end was cut by 5 bases, the J end by 5 bases, with 9 bases between. The CDR3 has 13 residues. CDR3 nucleotides: TGTGCCAGCAGTATCAGACAGAATGAAAAACTGTTTTTT. Translation: CASSIRQNEKLFF.

The DNA of the CDR3 is TGTGCCAGCAGCCCTGGACAGGGGGGATACGAGCAGTACTTC. Encoded protein: CASSPGQGGYEQYF. The chain combines TRBV9 with TRBJ2-7, with 10 positions matching TRBD1. The CDR3 is made up of 14 amino acids. Losses at the gene ends were 4 bases for V and 4 bases for J; bases not matched to a gene: 5. From germline, CDR1 is SGDLS and CDR2 YYNGEE.

This clone was detected a few times. This chain joins TRBV5-6 and TRBJ1-1, with D uncertain. The CDR3 covers 14 residues. Germline CDR1 reads SGHDT; CDR2 reads YYEEEE. The V end was cut by 1 base, the J end by 5 bases, with 12 bases between. The CDR3 here is CASSLTTVVTEAFF. In DNA form, the CDR3 reads TGTGCCAGCAGCTTGACCACGGTAGTGACTGAAGCTTTCTTT.

This chain joins TRBV21-1 and TRBJ2-5; the table assigns TRBD2, which was not confirmed against the DNA. TRBV21-1 is a pseudogene. CDR3 size: 13 residues. CDR3 sequence (DNA): TGTGCCAGCAGCAAAGTACTGCAAGAGACCCAGTACTTC. Its protein product is CASSKVLQETQYF.

The chain links TRBV6-5 to TRBJ2-5; TRBD2 aligns across 9 bases. This CDR3 region has 15 residues. CDR1 and CDR2 from the germline V gene are MNHEY and SVGAGI. Trimming at V came to 2 bases and at J to 5 bases, leaving 6 bases not matched to a gene. DNA for the CDR3: TGTGCCAGCAGTTACGCGGGGGGGTGGGAGGAGACCCAGTACTTC. This encodes CASSYAGGWEETQYF.

The chain has TRBV27 and TRBJ2-3; TRBD1 agrees at 9 bases. Trimming cost V 6 bases and J 5 bases; bases outside gene matches: 9. This CDR3 spans 15 amino acids. CDR1 is MNHEY, CDR2 SMNVEV, per germline (reference sequence). The CDR3 DNA sequence: TGTGCCAGCAGCTGGGTAACAGGGGGCAAAGATACGCAGTATTTT. It encodes CASSWVTGGKDTQYF.

The chain links TRBV6-1 to TRBJ2-2; 14 nucleotides match TRBD2. Per the germline V gene, CDR1 is MNHNS and CDR2 is SASEGT. The CDR3 covers 17 residues. Trimming took 4 bases from V and 7 from J; bases not matched to a gene: 8. The CDR3 bases are TGTGCCAGCAGTGCCCGGACTAGCGGGAGGCAGGGCGGGGAGCTGTTTTTT. Translated: CASSARTSGRQGGELFF.

Of note for this clone: The CDR3 end shows no conserved phenylalanine or tryptophan, and so a read error is likely. CDR3 in DNA: TGTGCCAGCAGCTTAGAGACAGGGAATTATGGCTACACCCTC. Translated: CASSLETGNYGYTL. The gene calls are TRBV11-2 and TRBJ1-2, with 7 bases identical to TRBD1. Germline V gene data show CDR1 as SGHAT and CDR2 as FQNNGV. With V trimmed by 0 bases and J by 5 bases, 3 bases remained unmatched. The CDR3 is made up of 14 amino acids.

The V call is TRBV27, the J call TRBJ1-1; TRBD1 is a possible D gene (6 bases). The germline CDR1 and CDR2 sequences are MNHEY and SMNVEV (reference sequence). The V end was cut by 2 bases, the J end by 7 bases, with 20 bases between. The CDR3 consists of 16 residues. CDR3 region: CASSLTPGHALFEAFF. CDR3 nucleotide sequence: TGTGCCAGCAGTTTAACCCCGGGACACGCACTATTTGAAGCTTTCTTT.

Points on this clone: This specimen includes other DNA sequences encoding the same CDR3. The chain uses TRBV5-6 and TRBJ1-2; 7 bases match TRBD1. V shed 0 bases, J shed 5 bases, and the junction held 4 bases outside the gene matches. Germline V gene lookup returns CDR1 SGHDT and CDR2 YYEEEE. This CDR3 contains 14 residues. For the CDR3, the DNA is TGTGCCAGCAGCTTGGGCAGGGGGTCGTATGGCTACACCTTC. It is translated as CASSLGRGSYGYTF.

The V gene is TRBV11-2, the J gene TRBJ1-2, with 10 bases identical to TRBD1. Trimming cost V 1 base and J 6 bases; bases outside gene matches: 5. The V gene's germline CDR1 is SGHAT and CDR2 FQNNGV. The CDR3 contains 15 residues. CDR3 in amino acids: CASSLAQDRGDGYTF. DNA of the CDR3: TGTGCCAGCAGCTTAGCCCAGGACAGGGGGGATGGCTACACCTTC. Using reference TRBV11-2 and TRBJ1-2 for the parts outside the CDR3, the full variable domain is EAGVAQSPRYKIIEKRQSVAFWCNPISGHATLYWYQQILGQGPKLLIQFQNNGVVDDSQLPKDRFSAERLKGVDSTLKIQPAKLEDSAVYLCASSLAQDRGDGYTFGSGTRLTVV.

This rearrangement joins TRBV19 to TRBJ2-7; 9 bases agree with TRBD1. The CDR3 loop spans 13 amino acids. V lost 5 bases and J lost 6; bases outside the gene matches: 5. CDR1 and CDR2 from the germline V gene are LNHDA and SQIVND (reference sequence). The CDR3 nucleotides read TGTGCCAGTAGTGACCGGACAGGGGCCGAGCAGTACTTC. This encodes CASSDRTGAEQYF.

The V gene is TRBV10-1, the J gene TRBJ2-1, with 10 bases that match TRBD1. Germline V gene lookup returns CDR1 WNHNN and CDR2 SYGVQD (reference sequence). This CDR3 comprises 13 residues. V trimming: 4 bases; J trimming: 7 bases; junction bases outside the gene matches: 1. In DNA, the CDR3 is TGCGCCAGCAGTGGGACAGGGGGAAATGAGCAGTTCTTC. Amino acid sequence: CASSGTGGNEQFF.

The rearrangement links TRBV28 to TRBJ1-1; TRBD1 might be the D (5 bases). V dropped 4 bases and J dropped 5 bases, with 11 bases sitting between them. The CDR3 runs 13 residues. Germline CDR1 and CDR2: MDHEN and SYDVKM. As DNA, the CDR3 is TGTGCCAGCAGTTCCGGCCAGGGTACTGAAGCTTTCTTT. It is translated as CASSSGQGTEAFF.

V gene TRBV9 combines with J gene TRBJ2-7; D might be TRBD1 (5 bases). Germline lookup yields CDR1 SGDLS and CDR2 YYNGEE. V lost 3 bases and J 3 bases, leaving 10 bases between the germline ends. The CDR3 is 13 amino acids. CDR3 DNA sequence: TGTGCCAGCAGCGCCCAAACAGGCTACGAGCAGTACTTC. Its protein product is CASSAQTGYEQYF.

The chain couples TRBV19 to TRBJ2-1, with 15 bases that match TRBD2. V gave up 6 bases and J gave up 4 bases; unmatched junction bases: 4. From germline, CDR1 is LNHDA and CDR2 SQIVND (reference sequence). CDR3 length: 16 amino acids. CDR3 loop: CASSRTSGRGYNEQFF. The CDR3 nucleotides read TGTGCCAGTAGCCGGACTAGCGGGAGGGGATACAATGAGCAGTTCTTC. Full variable domain (rest looked up from reference TRBV19 and TRBJ2-1): DGGITQSPKYLFRKEGQNVTLSCEQNLNHDAMYWYRQDPGQGLRLIYYSQIVNDFQKGDIAEGYSVSREKKESFPLTVTSAQKNPTAFYLCASSRTSGRGYNEQFFGPGTRLTVL.

This clone has only a few counts. The chain couples TRBV5-4 to TRBJ1-1, with 9 bases fitting TRBD1. This CDR3 contains 14 residues. Trimming removed 1 base from V and 3 bases from J; junction bases left unmatched: 1. Germline CDR1 reads SGHNT; CDR2 reads YYREEE (reference sequence). CDR3 in amino acids: CASSLYRGHTEAFF. DNA for the CDR3: TGTGCCAGCAGCTTGTACAGGGGGCACACTGAAGCTTTCTTT.

This rearrangement joins TRBV9 to TRBJ2-5; 8 nucleotides align to TRBD2. There are 18 residues in the CDR3. Unmatched junction bases numbered 16, after V lost 4 bases and J lost 2 bases. Looked up from germline, CDR1 is SGDLS and CDR2 is YYNGEE. Here the CDR3 reads CASSPSPGGGGPQETQYF. The CDR3 region has the DNA TGTGCCAGCAGCCCCAGCCCTGGTGGCGGGGGGCCGCAAGAGACCCAGTACTTC.

This chain links TRBV30 with TRBJ2-3, with 7 bases fitting TRBD2. Trimming removed 1 base from V and 2 bases from J; junction bases left unmatched: 6. This CDR3 region has 15 residues. Germline V gives CDR1 GTSNPN, CDR2 SVGIG (reference sequence). CDR3 in amino acids: CAWSGLAAITDTQYF. CDR3 bases: TGTGCCTGGAGTGGACTAGCTGCTATCACAGATACGCAGTATTTT.

This chain joins TRBV19 and TRBJ2-3; 11 nucleotides agree with TRBD2. V was clipped by 3 bases and J by 1 base; unmatched bases: 3. The germline gives CDR1 LNHDA, CDR2 SQIVND (reference sequence). This CDR3 spans 16 amino acids. The CDR3 here is CASSMKLAGGTDTQYF. The CDR3 DNA follows: TGTGCCAGTAGTATGAAACTAGCGGGAGGCACAGATACGCAGTATTTT.

The chain recombines TRBV5-1 with TRBJ1-3, with D tentatively TRBD1 (5 bases). Looked up from germline, CDR1 is SGHRS and CDR2 is YFSETQ. This CDR3 region has 14 residues. Trimming pared 0 bases from V and 2 bases from J, leaving 6 bases between. CDR3 nucleotide sequence: TGCGCCAGCAGCTTGGCAGGGACTGGAAACACCATATATTTT. Translating gives CASSLAGTGNTIYF.

The rearrangement joins TRBV2 to TRBJ1-6, with TRBD1 matching 8 bases. The CDR3 extends over 14 amino acids. Germline CDR1 SNHLY, CDR2 FYNNEI. With V trimmed by 6 bases and J by 14 bases, 12 bases remained unmatched. Written as DNA, the CDR3 is TGTGCCAGCAGCCGGACAGGGATCACTCTCACCCTCCACTTT. This sequence encodes CASSRTGITLTLHF.

This clone appeared a single time. The sample holds other DNA sequences that translate to the same CDR3. The chain uses TRBV27 and TRBJ2-7; 11 bases fit TRBD1. CDR1 MNHEY and CDR2 SMNVEV come from the germline V gene (reference sequence). This CDR3 has 20 residues. Trimming cost V 3 bases and J 4 bases; bases outside gene matches: 20. The chain's CDR3 is CASSFTFPPGQGVGQYEQYF. As DNA, the CDR3 is TGTGCCAGCAGTTTTACCTTTCCTCCGGGACAGGGGGTGGGTCAGTACGAGCAGTACTTC.

The CDR3 loop reads CASSPGTSGRSAREQYF. The CDR3 region has the DNA TGTGCCAGCAGTCCTGGGACTAGCGGGAGAAGTGCGCGCGAGCAGTACTTC. The chain uses TRBV7-3 and TRBJ2-7; TRBD2 matches at 14 bases. V was pared by 6 bases and J by 6 bases, with 13 bases of the junction left unmatched. Germline V CDR1 and CDR2: SGHTA, FQGTGA. This CDR3 has 17 amino acids.

This chain uses TRBV10-3 with TRBJ1-1; 9 nucleotides align to TRBD1. With 4 bases clipped from V and 2 bases from J, the junction kept 2 bases outside the gene matches. The germline gives CDR1 ENHRY, CDR2 SYGVKD. The CDR3 extends over 14 amino acids. CDR3 loop: CAISGGQGNTEAFF. CDR3 nucleotide sequence: TGTGCCATCAGTGGGGGACAGGGTAACACTGAAGCTTTCTTT.

V usage is TRBV5-5 and J usage is TRBJ1-2; D uncertain. In germline, CDR1 is SGHKS, CDR2 YYEKEE (reference sequence). V shed 7 bases and J shed 0 bases, with 13 bases lying between them. The CDR3 runs 14 residues. DNA for the CDR3: TGTGCCAGCCGGCGGCCAGCTGCTAACTATGGCTACACCTTC. It is translated as CASRRPAANYGYTF.